The 32 T cell receptor beta chains reported below all come from one sample, sequenced in a study of T cells in pancreatic ductal adenocarcinoma. Profiling relied on immunoSEQ multiplex PCR, and the TCRdb table lists in-frame clones only, not all of them. The sample contains some 2,500 clones, 84% of which appear only once. No neoadjuvant therapy was given to the selected pancreatic ductal adenocarcinoma patients before their surgery. Input material: pancreatic tumor tissue. All receptors derive from a human donor with pancreatic ductal adenocarcinoma.

The genes are TRBV18 and TRBJ1-1, with D possibly matching TRBD1 (6 bases). The CDR3 sequence is 14 residues long. The V end lost 3 bases, the J end lost 4 bases, and 12 bases lay between the germline ends. The germline gives CDR1 KGHSH, CDR2 LQKENI. The CDR3 sequence is CASSPQQGATEAFF. Here the CDR3 DNA reads TGTGCCAGCTCACCCCAACAGGGTGCCACTGAAGCTTTCTTT.

As for this clone: One junction end disagrees with the germline gene, perhaps due to a read error. The chain uses TRBV7-6 and TRBJ2-1; D gene ambiguous. In germline, CDR1 is SGHVS, CDR2 FNYEAQ. The CDR3 has 12 amino acids. CDR3 region: CASIDPGNEQFF. Written as DNA, the CDR3 is TGTGCTAGCATAGACCCCGGGAATGAGCAGTTCTTC.

The chain joins TRBV6-5 to TRBJ2-3, with D possibly TRBD2 on 6 matching bases. V lost 6 bases and J lost 0, with 13 bases in between. The CDR3 length is 15 residues. Germline V lookup: CDR1 MNHEY, CDR2 SVGAGI. The CDR3 nucleotides read TGTGCCAGCAGCAAGGGACTTTACAGCACAGATACGCAGTATTTT. It translates to CASSKGLYSTDTQYF.

The CDR3 nucleotides read TGTGCCAGCAGCATACAGCGGGACGAGCAGTACTTC. Translating it yields CASSIQRDEQYF. V usage is TRBV7-9 and J usage is TRBJ2-7, with TRBD2 as a possible D gene (6 bases). The CDR3 consists of 12 residues. The ends were cut back, 5 bases at V and 5 bases at J, with 10 bases in the middle. Germline lookup yields CDR1 SEHNR and CDR2 FQNEAQ (reference sequence).

The V gene is TRBV29-1, the J gene TRBJ2-1, with TRBD1 matching 8 bases. After removal of 6 bases from V and 3 bases from J, the junction contained 7 bases not matched to a gene. Per the germline V gene, CDR1 is SQVTM and CDR2 is ANQGSEA. The CDR3 consists of 14 residues. CDR3 region: CSVALDRVYNEQFF. DNA of the CDR3: TGCAGCGTGGCTTTGGACAGGGTCTACAATGAGCAGTTCTTC.

This clone has just a few counts. V gene TRBV2 combines with J gene TRBJ2-1; weak D call: TRBD2 (5 bases). The germline V gene encodes CDR1 SNHLY and CDR2 FYNNEI. This CDR3 region has 14 residues. V shed 7 bases and J shed 7 bases, with 17 bases lying between them. Here the CDR3 DNA reads TGTGCCAGCACCCCCAATGAGGGTGGAAATGAGCAGTTCTTC. This encodes CASTPNEGGNEQFF.

The genes are TRBV19 and TRBJ1-1, with D tentatively TRBD1 (6 bases). The V and J ends lost 8 bases and 4 bases respectively, with 17 bases between them. Germline V gives CDR1 LNHDA, CDR2 SQIVND (reference sequence). The CDR3 is 14 amino acids. The DNA for the CDR3 is TGTGCCAGTTTATACAGGGCAGGTTCCACTGAAGCTTTCTTT. It yields the protein CASLYRAGSTEAFF.

The chain couples TRBV19 to TRBJ2-1, with a tentative D call TRBD2 (6 bases). The ends were cut back, 6 bases at V and 5 bases at J, with 14 bases in the middle. The germline CDR1 and CDR2 sequences are LNHDA and SQIVND (reference sequence). The length of the CDR3 is 14 residues. CDR3 in amino acids: CASRPSVRNNEQFF. The CDR3 DNA sequence: TGTGCCAGTAGACCTAGCGTAAGAAACAATGAGCAGTTCTTC.

The V call is TRBV5-4, the J call TRBJ2-3; 7 nucleotides line up with TRBD1. V gave up 1 base and J gave up 4 bases; unmatched junction bases: 9. The CDR3 loop spans 16 amino acids. The V gene's germline CDR1 is SGHNT and CDR2 YYREEE (reference sequence). CDR3 in amino acids: CASSLKGARVADTQYF. CDR3 DNA: TGTGCCAGCAGCTTGAAGGGGGCACGCGTGGCAGATACGCAGTATTTT.

The rearrangement links TRBV5-1 to TRBJ2-2; D is possibly TRBD1 (6 bases). This CDR3 is 14 amino acids long. Trimming pared 4 bases from V and 1 base from J, leaving 8 bases between. Per the germline V gene, CDR1 is SGHRS and CDR2 is YFSETQ. The DNA for the CDR3 is TGCGCCAGCAGCCTCAGGGGGAACACCGGGGAGCTGTTTTTT. Translation gives CASSLRGNTGELFF.

The chain employs TRBV7-8 and TRBJ2-7; 8 bases match TRBD1. The germline gives CDR1 SGHVS, CDR2 FQNEAQ. This CDR3 has 15 residues. Trimming at V came to 1 base and at J to 3 bases, leaving 5 bases not matched to a gene. The CDR3 here is CASSLVRTGIYEQYF. CDR3 nucleotide sequence: TGTGCCAGCAGCTTAGTAAGGACAGGGATCTACGAGCAGTACTTC.

The chain couples TRBV5-8 to TRBJ2-4, with 8 nucleotides matching TRBD1. From germline, CDR1 is SGHTS and CDR2 YDEGEE. V lost 5 bases and J lost 5; bases outside the gene matches: 6. The CDR3 contains 14 residues. CDR3 DNA sequence: TGTGCCAGCAGTGCAGGGGGCTCCGAAAACATTCAGTACTTC. Its translation: CASSAGGSENIQYF.

V gene TRBV11-2 combines with J gene TRBJ1-1; the match to TRBD1 covers 9 bases. The V gene's germline CDR1 is SGHAT and CDR2 FQNNGV. Trimming cost V 5 bases and J 10 bases; bases outside gene matches: 14. The CDR3 loop spans 15 amino acids. The CDR3 spells CASSNHRQGELGAFF. CDR3 nucleotide sequence: TGTGCCAGCAGCAATCATCGACAGGGGGAACTTGGAGCTTTCTTT.

The chain combines TRBV19 with TRBJ1-2; tentatively, D is TRBD1 (5 bases). The CDR3 has 14 amino acids. CDR1 and CDR2 from the germline V gene are LNHDA and SQIVND (reference sequence). V shed 7 bases and J shed 7 bases, with 19 bases lying between them. The CDR3 nucleotides are TGTGCCAGTACCAACCGACAACAGGCCACTGGCTACACCTTC. Amino acids: CASTNRQQATGYTF.

The chain joins TRBV11-2 to TRBJ2-1, with D unclear. Germline CDR1 is SGHAT and CDR2 is FQNNGV. CDR3 size: 13 residues. V lost 3 bases, J lost 4 bases, and 7 bases lay in between. CDR3 in amino acids: CASSLEQYNEQFF. CDR3 in DNA: TGTGCCAGCAGCTTGGAACAGTACAATGAGCAGTTCTTC.

The chain carries TRBV6-4 and TRBJ2-1; the match to TRBD2 covers 11 bases. Germline V gene sequence: CDR1 MRHNA, CDR2 SNTAGT. With V trimmed by 5 bases and J by 6 bases, 0 bases remained unmatched. The CDR3 is made up of 13 amino acids. CDR3 nucleotide sequence: TGTGCCAGCAGTACTAGCGGGGGCAATGAGCAGTTCTTC. Protein sequence: CASSTSGGNEQFF.

The chain combines TRBV6-1 with TRBJ2-2, with TRBD1 identical over 7 bases. This CDR3 comprises 13 residues. Germline V lookup: CDR1 MNHNS, CDR2 SASEGT. Germline trimming cut 7 bases from V and 6 bases from J; bases unmatched to any gene: 5. The CDR3 spells CASMGQTAGELFF. The CDR3 DNA follows: TGTGCCAGCATGGGACAGACGGCCGGGGAGCTGTTTTTT.

This chain connects TRBV2 to TRBJ1-4, with 9 bases that match TRBD1. V trimming: 5 bases; J trimming: 5 bases; junction bases outside the gene matches: 3. Germline lookup yields CDR1 SNHLY and CDR2 FYNNEI. The CDR3 loop spans 14 amino acids. The CDR3 DNA follows: TGTGCCAGCAGTACCGGGACAGGGAATGAAAAACTGTTTTTT. The encoded protein is CASSTGTGNEKLFF.

This clone was found once. The chain employs TRBV6-1 and TRBJ2-1; D not certain. This CDR3 has 13 amino acids. Trimming removed 4 bases from V and 9 bases from J, with 13 bases in between. Per germline, CDR1 MNHNS and CDR2 SASEGT. CDR3 residues: CASSVVSVREQFF. The CDR3 DNA sequence: TGTGCCAGCAGTGTGGTAAGCGTTCGTGAGCAGTTCTTC.

The chain carries TRBV15 and TRBJ2-2; D gene uncertain. The germline V gene encodes CDR1 LNHNV and CDR2 YYDKDF (reference sequence). CDR3 length: 16 amino acids. V shed 3 bases and J shed 4 bases, with 15 bases lying between them. CDR3 in amino acids: CATSSFGSRITGELFF. The CDR3, as DNA: TGTGCCACCAGCAGCTTCGGGTCTCGTATCACCGGGGAGCTGTTTTTT.

In its sample, this clone was seen a few times. V gene TRBV27 combines with J gene TRBJ2-3; tentative D call: TRBD1 (6 bases). Germline V lookup: CDR1 MNHEY, CDR2 SMNVEV (reference sequence). The CDR3 is made up of 13 amino acids. V was clipped by 9 bases and J by 6 bases, with 16 bases between them. CDR3: CASERTRGDTQYF. The DNA of the CDR3 is TGTGCCAGTGAACGAACTAGGGGGGATACGCAGTATTTT.

The rearrangement links TRBV19 to TRBJ1-1; TRBD1 is a possible D gene (5 bases). This CDR3 contains 15 residues. Germline V CDR1 and CDR2: LNHDA, SQIVND (reference sequence). The ends were cut back, 5 bases at V and 0 bases at J, with 13 bases in the middle. As DNA, the CDR3 is TGTGCCAGTAGTTTAGGACATTATATGAACACTGAAGCTTTCTTT. This translates into CASSLGHYMNTEAFF.

This chain connects TRBV10-3 to TRBJ2-7, with 8 bases that match TRBD1. J was trimmed by 5 bases and V by 3 bases; bases with no gene match: 6. This CDR3 region has 14 residues. Germline-derived CDR1 and CDR2 are ENHRY and SYGVKD. CDR3 loop: CAISEGQGNNEQYF. The CDR3 bases are TGTGCCATCAGTGAAGGACAGGGTAACAACGAGCAGTACTTC.

By its share, this clone is large. This chain connects TRBV7-3 to TRBJ2-1, with TRBD2 matching 7 bases. V lost 2 bases to trimming and J lost 8 bases; unmatched junction nucleotides: 6. The length of the CDR3 is 14 residues. Per the germline V gene, CDR1 is SGHTA and CDR2 is FQGTGA. CDR3 in amino acids: CASSLGGSSYEQFF. DNA for the CDR3: TGTGCCAGCAGCTTAGGCGGGAGTAGTTATGAGCAGTTCTTC.

In this sample, this clone turned up once. V gene TRBV5-5 combines with J gene TRBJ2-7; the match to TRBD1 covers 7 bases. The CDR3 sequence is 15 residues long. Germline V gives CDR1 SGHKS, CDR2 YYEKEE (reference sequence). V was pared by 2 bases and J by 3 bases, with 8 bases of the junction left unmatched. The CDR3: CASSLEGDSFYEQYF. DNA of the CDR3: TGTGCCAGCAGCTTAGAAGGGGACAGCTTCTACGAGCAGTACTTC.

This chain joins TRBV5-1 and TRBJ2-6; no reliable D call. Between the trimmed V and J ends, which lost 0 bases and 3 bases, there was a span of 4 bases. The V gene's germline CDR1 is SGHRS and CDR2 YFSETQ. The CDR3 runs to 14 residues. CDR3 protein: CASSLDIGANVLTF. As DNA, the CDR3 is TGCGCCAGCAGCTTGGACATTGGGGCCAACGTCCTGACTTTC.

This chain uses TRBV29-1 with TRBJ2-5; D gene uncertain. Per germline, CDR1 SQVTM and CDR2 ANQGSEA. The CDR3 totals 12 residues. V lost 4 bases to trimming and J lost 2 bases, with 8 bases between them. CDR3 bases: TGCAGCGTTGGACATCTACAAGAGACCCAGTACTTC. Translating gives CSVGHLQETQYF.

A few counts support this clone. This sequence joins TRBV20-1 and TRBJ2-7; D uncertain. Germline V CDR1 and CDR2: DFQATT, SNEGSKA (reference sequence). CDR3 length: 11 residues. V lost 6 bases and J lost 7, with 13 bases in between. The CDR3 spells CSARTMEEQYF. For the CDR3, the DNA is TGCAGTGCAAGAACCATGGAGGAGCAGTACTTC.

V and J are TRBV9 and TRBJ2-6, with a weak D call TRBD1 (6 bases). The CDR3 covers 15 residues. The germline V and J ends were trimmed by 7 bases and 3 bases, with 14 bases remaining between them. Germline CDR1 reads SGDLS; CDR2 reads YYNGEE. The CDR3, as DNA: TGTGCCAGCGGTTATGCAGGGGTTGGGGCCAACGTCCTGACTTTC. Protein: CASGYAGVGANVLTF.

This clone occurred once. The V and J genes are TRBV27 and TRBJ1-2; 7 nucleotides align to TRBD1. This CDR3 is built from 15 residues. The J segment lost 6 bases and the V segment lost 3 bases, leaving 10 bases of the junction unmatched. Germline CDR1 MNHEY, CDR2 SMNVEV (reference sequence). In nucleotides, the CDR3 is TGTGCCAGCAGTTTGGGGGCAGAAAGGGGGCATGGCTACACCTTC. Protein sequence: CASSLGAERGHGYTF.

The sample holds a few counts of this clone. This chain joins TRBV10-1 and TRBJ1-1; D gene uncertain. The V end was cut by 4 bases, the J end by 2 bases, with 8 bases between. Germline CDR1 is WNHNN and CDR2 is SYGVQD (reference sequence). This CDR3 is built from 13 residues. The CDR3 nucleotides read TGCGCCAGCAGTGCCCCAGGCAACACTGAAGCTTTCTTT. Its translation is CASSAPGNTEAFF.

This clone was detected a few times. The V call is TRBV7-2, the J call TRBJ2-7, with a tentative D call TRBD2 (6 bases). Germline V lookup: CDR1 SGHTA, CDR2 FQGNSA. V lost 3 bases, J lost 2 bases, and 11 bases lay in between. The length of the CDR3 is 14 residues. The chain's CDR3 is CASSLGSGPYEQYF. The CDR3 coding sequence is TGTGCCAGCAGCTTGGGTAGCGGACCCTACGAGCAGTACTTC. Looking up the rest from reference TRBV7-2 and TRBJ2-7 gives the full variable domain: GAGVSQSPSNKVTEKGKDVELRCDPISGHTALYWYRQSLGQGLEFLIYFQGNSAPDKSGLPSDRFSAERTGGSVSTLTIQRTQQEDSAVYLCASSLGSGPYEQYFGPGTRLTVT.